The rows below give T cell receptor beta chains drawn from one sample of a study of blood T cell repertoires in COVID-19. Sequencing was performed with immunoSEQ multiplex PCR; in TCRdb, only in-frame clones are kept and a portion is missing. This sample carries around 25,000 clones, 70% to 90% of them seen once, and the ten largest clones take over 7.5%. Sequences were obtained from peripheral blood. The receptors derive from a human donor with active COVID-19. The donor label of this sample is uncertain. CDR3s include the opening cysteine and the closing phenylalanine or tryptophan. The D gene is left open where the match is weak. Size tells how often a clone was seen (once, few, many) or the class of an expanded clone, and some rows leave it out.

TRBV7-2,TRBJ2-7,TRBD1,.,TGTGCCAGCAGCTTGGAGCCCGGGACAGGGGGCAACGAGCAGTACTTC,CASSLEPGTGGNEQYF
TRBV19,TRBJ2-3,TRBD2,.,TGTGCCAGTTCTCGGACTAGCGGGAGTGATACGCAGTATTTT,CASSRTSGSDTQYF
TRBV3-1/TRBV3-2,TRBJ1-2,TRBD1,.,TGTGCCAGCAGCGAACAGGGGGCTAGGGTTAACTATGGCTACACCTTC,CASSEQGARVNYGYTF
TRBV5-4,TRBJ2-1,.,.,TGTGCCAGCAGCTGGCCGGGTTCCTACAATGAGCAGTTCTTC,CASSWPGSYNEQFF
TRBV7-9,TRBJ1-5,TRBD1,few,TGTGCCAGCAGCTTAGAGGGGGCAAGCAATCAGCCCCAGCATTTT,CASSLEGASNQPQHF
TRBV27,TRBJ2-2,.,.,TGTGCCAGCAGTTTATCGAGAGGCGGGGAGCTGTTTTTT,CASSLSRGGELFF
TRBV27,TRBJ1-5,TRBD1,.,TGTGCCAGCAGTTTAACAGGGGGGCATCAGCCCCAGCATTTT,CASSLTGGHQPQHF
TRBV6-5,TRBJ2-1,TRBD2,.,TGTGCCAGCAGTCGGACTAGCGCGGTCAACCATGAGCAGTTCTTC,CASSRTSAVNHEQFF
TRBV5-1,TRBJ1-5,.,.,TGCGCCAGCAGCTATAATAGCAATCAGCCCCAGCATTTT,CASSYNSNQPQHF
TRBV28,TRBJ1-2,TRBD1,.,TGTGCCAGCAGTGCTCCGGGACAGGGGGCTTACTATGGCTACACCTTC,CASSAPGQGAYYGYTF